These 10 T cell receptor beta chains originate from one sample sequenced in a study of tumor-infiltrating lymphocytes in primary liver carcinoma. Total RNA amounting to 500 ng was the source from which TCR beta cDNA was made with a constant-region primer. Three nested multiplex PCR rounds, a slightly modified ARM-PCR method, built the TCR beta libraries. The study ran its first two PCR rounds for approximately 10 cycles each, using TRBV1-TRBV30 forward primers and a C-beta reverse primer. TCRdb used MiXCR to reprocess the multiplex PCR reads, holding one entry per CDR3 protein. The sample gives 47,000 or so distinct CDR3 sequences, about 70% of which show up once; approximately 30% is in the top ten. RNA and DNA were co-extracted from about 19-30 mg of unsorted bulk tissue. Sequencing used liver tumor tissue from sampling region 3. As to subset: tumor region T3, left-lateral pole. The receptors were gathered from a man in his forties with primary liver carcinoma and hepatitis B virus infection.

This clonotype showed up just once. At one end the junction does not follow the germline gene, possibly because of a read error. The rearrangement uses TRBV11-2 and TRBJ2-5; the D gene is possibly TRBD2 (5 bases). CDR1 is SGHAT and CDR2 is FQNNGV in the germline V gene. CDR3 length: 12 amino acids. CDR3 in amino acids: CASISMGDTQYF. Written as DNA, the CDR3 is TGTGCCAGCATCTCAATGGGAGACACCCAATACTTC.

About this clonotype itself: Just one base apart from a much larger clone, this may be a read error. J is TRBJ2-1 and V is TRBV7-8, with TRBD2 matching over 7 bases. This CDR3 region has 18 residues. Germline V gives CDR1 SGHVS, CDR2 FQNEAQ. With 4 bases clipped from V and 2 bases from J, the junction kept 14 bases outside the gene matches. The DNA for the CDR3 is TGTGCCAGCAGCTCCGCCATAACTAGCGAGAGAACCTACAATGAGCAGTTCTTC. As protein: CASSSAITSERTYNEQFF.

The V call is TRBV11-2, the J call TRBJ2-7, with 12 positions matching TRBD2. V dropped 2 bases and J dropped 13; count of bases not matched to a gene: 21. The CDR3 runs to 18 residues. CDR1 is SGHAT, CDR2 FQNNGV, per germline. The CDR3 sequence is CASSLSVGLAGGGYERYF. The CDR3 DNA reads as TGTGCCAGCAGCTTATCCGTTGGGCTAGCGGGAGGGGGGTACGAGCGCTACTTC.

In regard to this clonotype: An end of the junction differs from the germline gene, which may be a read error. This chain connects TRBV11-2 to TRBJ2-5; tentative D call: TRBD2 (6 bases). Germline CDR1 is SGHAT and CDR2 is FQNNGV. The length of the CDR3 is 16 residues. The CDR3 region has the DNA TGTGCCTGCAGATCCAGGGACTCGGCCCACCAAGAGACCCAGTACTTT. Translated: CACRSRDSAHQETQYF.

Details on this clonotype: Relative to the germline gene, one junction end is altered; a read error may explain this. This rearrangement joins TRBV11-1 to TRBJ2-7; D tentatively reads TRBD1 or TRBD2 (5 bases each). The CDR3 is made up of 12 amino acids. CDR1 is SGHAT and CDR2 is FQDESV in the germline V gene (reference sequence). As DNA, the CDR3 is TGTGCCAGCAGTTTAGCGCAGGGAAAGCGGTACTTC. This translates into CASSLAQGKRYF.

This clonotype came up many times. CDR3 residues: CATTLRAGGSDEQFF. The CDR3 DNA is TGTGCCACCACCCTTCGAGCGGGAGGTAGCGATGAGCAGTTCTTC. The genes are TRBV10-3 and TRBJ2-1; 9 bases agree with TRBD2. The CDR3 contains 15 residues. J lost 8 bases, V lost 10 bases, and 15 bases had no gene match. CDR1 and CDR2 from the germline V gene are ENHRY and SYGVKD.

The CDR3 nucleotides are TGTGCCAGCAGCCCAGCAGGGAACTCATACGAGCAGTACTTC. Translated, it gives CASSPAGNSYEQYF. The chain couples TRBV11-3 to TRBJ2-7; perhaps TRBD1 as D (5 bases). CDR1 and CDR2 from the germline V gene are SGHNT and YENEEA. The V end was cut by 5 bases, the J end by 4 bases, with 15 bases between. The CDR3 runs 14 residues.

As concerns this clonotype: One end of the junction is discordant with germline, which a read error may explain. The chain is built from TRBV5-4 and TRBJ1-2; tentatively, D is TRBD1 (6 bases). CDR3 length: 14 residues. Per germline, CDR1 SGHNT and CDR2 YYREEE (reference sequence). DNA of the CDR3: TGTGCCAGCAGCTTGCGGGGGGGCCTTGGTGACTACGCCTTC. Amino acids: CASSLRGGLGDYAF.

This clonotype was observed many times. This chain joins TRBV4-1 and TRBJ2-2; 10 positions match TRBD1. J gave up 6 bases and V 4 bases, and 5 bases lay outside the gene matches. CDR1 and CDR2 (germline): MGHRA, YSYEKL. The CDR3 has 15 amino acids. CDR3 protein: CASSPDRGNAGELFF. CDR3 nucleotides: TGCGCCAGCAGCCCGGACAGGGGGAATGCCGGGGAGCTGTTTTTT.

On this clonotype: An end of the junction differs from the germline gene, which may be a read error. The CDR3 sequence is CVSSDRGLYERYF. The CDR3 DNA is TGTGTCAGCAGTGACAGGGGCCTCTACGAGCGGTACTTC. V usage is TRBV6-1 and J usage is TRBJ2-7, with 8 bases fitting TRBD1. Germline CDR1 is MNHNS and CDR2 is SASEGT. The CDR3 runs 13 residues.